The 31 T cell receptor beta chains listed next were all sequenced from one sample in a study of shared clonotypes between healthy human individuals. TCRdb's table, derived via immunoSEQ multiplex PCR, lists solely in-frame clones and lacks some. The sample lists around 510,000 clones, around 77% seen once, with around 12% in the top ten. Material: PBMCs. The receptors stem from a woman aged 40 to 55 in good health. Some clones in this sample may be carry-over from other donors' samples.

The chain is built from TRBV5-1 and TRBJ2-7; tentatively, D is TRBD1 (5 bases). Germline V gives CDR1 SGHRS, CDR2 YFSETQ. The CDR3 runs to 14 residues. The germline V and J ends were trimmed by 6 bases and 2 bases, with 15 bases remaining between them. In DNA form, the CDR3 reads TGCGCCAGCAAGTCCCAGACAGTCACCTACGAGCAGTACTTC. Its translation is CASKSQTVTYEQYF.

The chain uses TRBV4-2 and TRBJ1-1; D gene unclear. Between the trimmed V and J ends, which lost 0 bases and 5 bases, there was a span of 10 bases. The CDR3 extends over 14 amino acids. The germline V gene has CDR1 LGHNA and CDR2 YNFKEQ. CDR3 sequence: CASSQEYSRTEAFF. CDR3 sequence (DNA): TGTGCCAGCAGCCAAGAGTACTCTAGGACTGAAGCTTTCTTT.

This chain links TRBV19 with TRBJ2-3; D remains unclear. Trimming removed 5 bases from V and 4 bases from J, with 4 bases in between. Germline CDR1 is LNHDA and CDR2 is SQIVND (reference sequence). The CDR3 is 11 amino acids. The CDR3 reads CASSAADTQYF. The CDR3 DNA is TGTGCCAGTAGTGCGGCAGATACGCAGTATTTT.

This clone has just a few counts. The chain couples TRBV28 to TRBJ1-2; D gene ambiguous. The CDR3 contains 15 residues. V lost 2 bases and J 2 bases, leaving 12 bases between the germline ends. From germline, CDR1 is MDHEN and CDR2 SYDVKM. CDR3 region: CASSLERGRNYGYTF. For the CDR3, the DNA is TGTGCCAGCAGTTTAGAAAGAGGGCGCAACTATGGCTACACCTTC.

The J gene is TRBJ1-5, the V gene TRBV19, with D unresolved. Trimming removed 9 bases at V and 1 base at J, with 16 bases between. The germline V gene has CDR1 LNHDA and CDR2 SQIVND (reference sequence). The CDR3 is 15 residues long. The CDR3 coding sequence is TGTGCCAGCATAGTTTCCGGGCAGAGCAATCAGCCCCAGCATTTT. This translates into CASIVSGQSNQPQHF. The variable domain in full, completed from reference TRBV19 and TRBJ1-5, reads DGGITQSPKYLFRKEGQNVTLSCEQNLNHDAMYWYRQDPGQGLRLIYYSQIVNDFQKGDIAEGYSVSREKKESFPLTVTSAQKNPTAFYLCASIVSGQSNQPQHFGDGTRLSIL.

J is TRBJ1-4 and V is TRBV29-1; tentative D call: TRBD1 (5 bases). The CDR3 totals 15 residues. V was pared by 1 base and J by 3 bases, with 12 bases between. Germline CDR1 is SQVTM and CDR2 is ANQGSEA. The CDR3 coding sequence is TGCAGCGTTGAAGCGGGGGACGAGGCTAATGAAAAACTGTTTTTT. This encodes CSVEAGDEANEKLFF.

This rearrangement joins TRBV6-1 to TRBJ2-3, with TRBD1 matching over 7 bases. Germline CDR1 reads MNHNS; CDR2 reads SASEGT. There are 14 residues in the CDR3. With 8 bases clipped from V and 0 bases from J, the junction kept 5 bases outside the gene matches. The CDR3 nucleotides are TGTGCCAGCCAGAGACAGGGTAGCACAGATACGCAGTATTTT. It specifies CASQRQGSTDTQYF.

Here the CDR3 reads CASSLSAGGQTEAFF. CDR3 nucleotide sequence: TGTGCCAGCAGCTTATCGGCCGGCGGGCAAACTGAAGCTTTCTTT. This chain links TRBV7-3 with TRBJ1-1; D gene ambiguous. The CDR3 consists of 15 residues. The V gene's germline CDR1 is SGHTA and CDR2 FQGTGA. Trimming shortened V by 2 bases and J by 5 bases, and 15 bases separated the two germline ends.

The J gene is TRBJ1-3, the V gene TRBV7-8; D gene unclear. Trimming shortened V by 0 bases and J by 0 bases, and 12 bases separated the two germline ends. Germline loops: CDR1 SGHVS, CDR2 FQNEAQ. This CDR3 is 17 amino acids long. CDR3 amino acids: CASSLALEGFSGNTIYF. The DNA for the CDR3 is TGTGCCAGCAGCTTAGCGCTGGAGGGCTTCTCTGGAAACACCATATATTTT.

This clone was picked up a small number of times. CDR3 region: CASREKPHGEGHGYTF. For the CDR3, the DNA is TGCGCCAGCAGAGAAAAACCCCACGGGGAGGGACATGGCTACACCTTC. The chain joins TRBV10-1 to TRBJ1-2, with TRBD1 as a possible D gene (5 bases). The germline CDR1 and CDR2 sequences are WNHNN and SYGVQD (reference sequence). The CDR3 is 16 residues long. The V gene lost 6 bases and the J gene lost 6 bases, with 23 bases spanning the gap.

This clone appeared a few times. This chain uses TRBV29-1 with TRBJ1-1; no clear D. The germline V gene has CDR1 SQVTM and CDR2 ANQGSEA. V lost 2 bases and J lost 1, with 11 bases in between. The CDR3 sequence is 14 residues long. CDR3 sequence reads: CSVESQEKNTEAFF. The CDR3 DNA sequence: TGCAGCGTTGAATCCCAGGAAAAGAACACTGAAGCTTTCTTT.

The sample holds a few counts of this clone. The V gene is TRBV2, the J gene TRBJ2-5, with 8 positions matching TRBD1. Unmatched junction bases numbered 3, after V lost 4 bases and J lost 5 bases. The germline V gene has CDR1 SNHLY and CDR2 FYNNEI. This CDR3 has 13 residues. Here the CDR3 reads CASSGQGRETQYF. The CDR3 nucleotides read TGTGCCAGCAGTGGACAGGGGCGGGAGACCCAGTACTTC.

V and J are TRBV30 and TRBJ1-1; D is ambiguous. In germline, CDR1 is GTSNPN, CDR2 SVGIG (reference sequence). The V end lost 2 bases, the J end lost 3 bases, and 25 bases lay between the germline ends. This CDR3 comprises 18 residues. CDR3 DNA: TGTGCCTGGAGTCCCTTCGGCTTGGGTGGGTTATGGGACACTGAAGCTTTCTTT. This encodes CAWSPFGLGGLWDTEAFF.

A word on this clone: Other DNA sequences in this sample translate to the same CDR3. The chain employs TRBV28 and TRBJ2-7; D might be TRBD2 (6 bases). The CDR3 sequence is 13 residues long. The V gene lost 3 bases and the J gene lost 10 bases, with 16 bases spanning the gap. Germline CDR1 and CDR2: MDHEN and SYDVKM. For the CDR3, the DNA is TGTGCCAGCAGTTTTGTCGTCCCGCGGGAACAGTACTTC. This sequence encodes CASSFVVPREQYF.

This chain uses TRBV5-1 with TRBJ2-7, with 11 positions matching TRBD2. Germline V gene lookup returns CDR1 SGHRS and CDR2 YFSETQ. CDR3 size: 14 residues. Unmatched junction bases numbered 5, after V lost 6 bases and J lost 3 bases. CDR3 in amino acids: CASTLAGGFYEQYF. CDR3 nucleotides: TGCGCCAGCACCCTAGCGGGAGGATTCTACGAGCAGTACTTC.

This clone appeared once. The gene calls are TRBV5-1 and TRBJ2-1; no clear D. Germline assignment: CDR1 SGHRS and CDR2 YFSETQ. The CDR3 totals 15 residues. V was cut by 0 bases and J by 4 bases, with 11 bases left in between. CDR3 loop: CASSLEPLQYNEQFF. CDR3 in DNA: TGCGCCAGCAGCTTGGAACCCTTACAATACAATGAGCAGTTCTTC.

The V gene is TRBV30, the J gene TRBJ2-1; D remains unclear. Germline CDR1 is GTSNPN and CDR2 is SVGIG (reference sequence). The CDR3 runs to 13 residues. The ends were cut back, 6 bases at V and 3 bases at J, with 12 bases in the middle. CDR3 bases: TGTGCCTGCCCTAGGACCAACTACAATGAGCAGTTCTTC. Translating it yields CACPRTNYNEQFF.

A single count supports this clone. V usage is TRBV6-4 and J usage is TRBJ2-7, with D perhaps TRBD1 (5 bases). The CDR3 is 16 amino acids. V lost 6 bases and J lost 2, with 20 bases in between. Per the germline V gene, CDR1 is MRHNA and CDR2 is SNTAGT. The CDR3 bases are TGTGCCAGCAGCCAGGGCAAGTACAGGTCTGCCTACGAGCAGTACTTC. Its translation is CASSQGKYRSAYEQYF.

The chain carries TRBV28 and TRBJ2-5, with 8 bases matching TRBD2. V trimming: 5 bases; J trimming: 5 bases; junction bases outside the gene matches: 10. Germline loops: CDR1 MDHEN, CDR2 SYDVKM. This CDR3 comprises 15 residues. The DNA for the CDR3 is TGTGCCAGCAGTCCGACAGCGGGAGAGGGGGAGACCCAGTACTTC. Protein: CASSPTAGEGETQYF.

This clone has just a few counts. The chain employs TRBV11-2 and TRBJ1-3; D gene ambiguous. V shed 1 base and J shed 0 bases, with 7 bases lying between them. Germline V gene sequence: CDR1 SGHAT, CDR2 FQNNGV. This CDR3 is 15 amino acids long. Here the CDR3 DNA reads TGTGCCAGCAGCTTAGTAGGGTTCTCTGGAAACACCATATATTTT. Translated, it gives CASSLVGFSGNTIYF.

On this clone itself: With a far larger clone one base away, a read error is the likely cause. V and J are TRBV5-4 and TRBJ1-2; D remains unclear. CDR3 length: 13 residues. Germline CDR1 reads SGHNT; CDR2 reads YYREEE (reference sequence). CDR3 loop: CAISLVTGYGYTF. CDR3 DNA: TGTGCCATCAGCTTGGTAACCGGCTATGGCTACACCTTC.

The chain employs TRBV5-1 and TRBJ2-3, with D possibly being TRBD2 (5 bases). This CDR3 is 16 amino acids long. The V end lost 0 bases, the J end lost 1 base, and 12 bases lay between the germline ends. The germline V gene has CDR1 SGHRS and CDR2 YFSETQ. As DNA, the CDR3 is TGCGCCAGCAGCTTGGACGGGGTCGGCGGCACAGATACGCAGTATTTT. It is translated as CASSLDGVGGTDTQYF.

V gene TRBV5-1 combines with J gene TRBJ2-2; TRBD1 might be the D (5 bases). Germline loops: CDR1 SGHRS, CDR2 YFSETQ. The CDR3 has 14 amino acids. Trimming removed 1 base from V and 6 bases from J, with 10 bases in between. The CDR3 region has the DNA TGCGCCAGCAGCTTGAACAGGCAGGCCGGGGAGCTGTTTTTT. It translates to CASSLNRQAGELFF.

This chain links TRBV28 with TRBJ2-7; 10 positions agree with TRBD2. With 7 bases clipped from V and 3 bases from J, the junction kept 9 bases outside the gene matches. The length of the CDR3 is 15 residues. Germline V gene sequence: CDR1 MDHEN, CDR2 SYDVKM. CDR3 loop: CASTPQGTSDYEQYF. The CDR3 bases are TGTGCCAGCACTCCCCAAGGGACTAGCGACTACGAGCAGTACTTC.

The rearrangement joins TRBV29-1 to TRBJ2-1; D is uncertain. The CDR3 extends over 12 amino acids. CDR1 and CDR2 from the germline V gene are SQVTM and ANQGSEA. V was clipped by 6 bases and J by 9 bases, with 15 bases between them. CDR3 region: CSVRWVGGEQFF. Here the CDR3 DNA reads TGCAGCGTGCGTTGGGTTGGTGGTGAGCAGTTCTTC.

The chain carries TRBV27 and TRBJ2-7; a weak D match, TRBD2 (5 bases). The CDR3 has 12 residues. The V gene lost 4 bases and the J gene lost 7 bases, with 11 bases spanning the gap. Germline-derived CDR1 and CDR2 are MNHEY and SMNVEV (reference sequence). CDR3 amino acids: CASSSGVDEQYF. CDR3 DNA sequence: TGTGCCAGCAGTTCCGGGGTGGATGAGCAGTACTTC.

V gene TRBV4-1 combines with J gene TRBJ1-3; 11 bases are a match to TRBD1. CDR1 is MGHRA and CDR2 is YSYEKL in the germline V gene. V was pared by 5 bases and J by 3 bases, with 12 bases of the junction left unmatched. The CDR3 has 18 residues. This chain's CDR3 is CASSSAGTGGVFGNTIYF. CDR3 bases: TGCGCCAGCAGCTCCGCGGGGACAGGGGGAGTTTTTGGAAACACCATATATTTT.

Concerning this clone itself: A far larger clone is just one base off, so this is likely a read error. This chain uses TRBV14 with TRBJ1-5; D not certain. The germline V gene encodes CDR1 SGHDN and CDR2 FVKESK. CDR3 length equals 15 residues. Trimming cost V 4 bases and J 0 bases, with 10 bases left between them. The CDR3 bases are TGTGCCAGCAGCCTTAACATGGATAGCAATCAGCCCCAGCATTTT. Translation: CASSLNMDSNQPQHF.

The rearrangement links TRBV28 to TRBJ2-7; 9 bases align to TRBD1. Germline loops: CDR1 MDHEN, CDR2 SYDVKM. V shed 11 bases, J shed 5 bases, and the junction held 7 bases outside the gene matches. CDR3 length: 12 amino acids. The DNA of the CDR3 is TGTGCCTCCTCACAGGGGGCCCACGAGCAGTACTTC. Its protein product is CASSQGAHEQYF.

The rearrangement uses TRBV5-1 and TRBJ2-7; D perhaps matches TRBD2 (6 bases). Trimming pared 3 bases from V and 4 bases from J, leaving 11 bases between. The length of the CDR3 is 13 residues. Germline lookup yields CDR1 SGHRS and CDR2 YFSETQ. DNA for the CDR3: TGCGCCAGCAGCTCGGAGGGAGGTTACGAGCAGTACTTC. It encodes CASSSEGGYEQYF.

A word on this clone: A much larger clone sits a single nucleotide away, making a read error possible. This chain links TRBV18 with TRBJ2-5; D is possibly TRBD2 (5 bases). The DNA end lines up better with TRBJ2-7; the J call may be wrong. This CDR3 is built from 12 residues. Germline-derived CDR1 and CDR2 are KGHSH and LQKENI. This CDR3 is CVSSREGYEQYF. DNA of the CDR3: TGTGTCAGCTCACGCGAGGGTTACGAGCAGTACTTC.